The T cell receptor beta chain described here comes from a study of blood T cells in healthy people across ages. This CDR3 contains 16 residues. Trimming at V came to 6 bases and at J to 1 base, leaving 7 bases not matched to a gene. The germline V gene encodes CDR1 ENHRY and CDR2 SYGVKD. Alongside a J-beta primer mix, a sample-barcoded 5' primer served in a second PCR lasting about 7 to 11 cycles. TCRdb passed the 5' RACE reads through MiXCR, listing each CDR3 protein once. The sample includes roughly 930,000 distinct CDR3 sequences, 40% to 60% seen only once; the top ten take around 15%. The sequencing sample was made of blood. The V gene is TRBV10-3, the J gene TRBJ2-7, with 12 bases lining up with TRBD2. This sequence originates from a man aged 25-40 years in good health. The CDR3 region is CAISTMTSGSSYEQYF. CDR3 nucleotides: TGTGCCATCAGCACCATGACTAGCGGGAGTTCCTACGAGCAGTACTTC.